This T cell receptor beta chain was recorded in a study of cytomegalovirus exposure and HLA in healthy donors. CDR3 length: 14 residues. Germline-derived CDR1 and CDR2 are MNHNS and SASEGT. V shed 5 bases and J 1 base; nucleotides not matched to a gene: 5. The PCR employed 60 Vbeta primers together with 13 Jbeta primers. The repertoire was sequenced with immunoSEQ multiplex PCR; TCRdb's copy has only in-frame clones and lacks some. The sample lists around 150,000 clones; roughly 80% were seen once. Whole-study findings and limits: Data from an earlier analysis indicated that most TCR beta V segments were productive either about 87% or about 30% of the time. An analysis was carried out at a later point. It showed that HLA-associated TCR beta chains were more clonally expanded than equally common non-associated chains.

As to this clone: Its antigen is unknown.

Donors consisted of healthy bone marrow donors. Sequences were obtained from PBMCs. The rearrangement links TRBV6-1 to TRBJ2-7; 7 bases fit TRBD2. The clonotype was recovered from a male donor in good health and CMV-seronegative. The CDR3 DNA reads as TGTGCCAGCAGTTATGGACTAGAGTCCTACGAGCAGTACTTC. Translating it yields CASSYGLESYEQYF.